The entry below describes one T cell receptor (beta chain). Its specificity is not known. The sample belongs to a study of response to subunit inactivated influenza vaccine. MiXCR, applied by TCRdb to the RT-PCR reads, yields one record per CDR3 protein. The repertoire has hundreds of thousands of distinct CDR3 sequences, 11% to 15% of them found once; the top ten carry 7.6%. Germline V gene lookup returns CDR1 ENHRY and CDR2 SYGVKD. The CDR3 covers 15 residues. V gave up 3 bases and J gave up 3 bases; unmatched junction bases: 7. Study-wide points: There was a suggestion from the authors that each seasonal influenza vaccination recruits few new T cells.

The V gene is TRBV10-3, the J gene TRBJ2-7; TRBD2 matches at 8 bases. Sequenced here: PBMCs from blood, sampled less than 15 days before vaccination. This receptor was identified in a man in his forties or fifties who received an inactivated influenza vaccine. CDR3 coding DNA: TGTGCCATCAGTGAAACCGGCGGGACTAGCTACGAGCAGTACTTC. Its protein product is CAISETGGTSYEQYF.